This record concerns one TCR beta chain sequence. Its antigen is not known. MiXCR, applied by TCRdb to the 5' RACE reads, yields one record per CDR3 protein. In the table there are about 4,800 distinct CDR3 sequences, 6% to 8.5% of which are singletons. The data derive from a study of spatial heterogeneity in lung cancer. As for the study in general: Bulk RNA-seq from matched material yielded a T cell module score that correlated strongly with TCR transcript counts in tumor regions. Whole-study results and caveats: In tumors, expanded intratumoral alpha and beta TCR counts tracked mutation counts.

Specified time point: sample taken at primary tumor resection. Samples were obtained from some 72 donors, all untreated early-stage non-small cell lung cancer patients. Sequencing was performed on whole RNA extracted from tumor and nontumor lung tissue, or from frozen PBMC, and the material was left unsorted. V lost 3 bases and J lost 8, with 18 bases in between. Germline CDR1 and CDR2: SGDLS and YYNGEE. The CDR3 consists of 15 residues. This chain uses TRBV9 with TRBJ2-1; D gene unclear. The clonotype comes from a male donor with early-stage non-small cell lung cancer. The sample was lung tumor tissue, taken at surgery. CDR3 in amino acids: CASSAVLSRYDEQFF. DNA of the CDR3: TGTGCCAGCAGCGCCGTATTGAGCAGGTACGATGAGCAGTTCTTC.